A single TCR beta chain is shown here with its context. Its antigen is currently not known. Per-base quality was not reported, and no clone a single base away is much larger than it. The data were taken from a study of blood T cell repertoires in COVID-19 (dated by TCRdb to about 2020). About the full investigation: Collaborator samples came from the United States, Italy and Spain and covered acute and convalescent phases of COVID-19. The prospective study material was composed of cDNA or gDNA derived from T cells, B-cell-depleted T cells, or PBMCs. Subjects who had been exposed to COVID-19, were actively infected with it, or had recovered from it provided the deeply sampled blood TCRbeta repertoires that made up the dataset. The repertoires were made available in a free public database intended to serve as a resource for research on the immune response to SARS-CoV-2. The samples were drawn from two sources: the first 160 participants of the ongoing ImmuneRACE study, and 1,254 subjects contributed by 6 global collaborators. A de-identified subject ID, COVID-19 status, age in years and sex were almost always included in the sample metadata. Where HLA class I and class II types were available, the types were taken from metadata supplied by the sample provider, not from assay-based typing. The investigation overall reported the following: The quantity of clinical and demographic metadata differed by source and by participant and was supplied without curation.

The immunoSEQ Assay, a bias-controlled multiplex PCR, was used to amplify TCRbeta CDR3 regions from genomic DNA. The authors' analysis ran thus. The number of nucleated cells in each sample was estimated from the amplification of reference gene primers within the assay. To quantify the absolute abundance of each unique TCRbeta CDR3 rearrangement, sequence reads were collapsed and filtered. For each sample, productive Simpson clonality was calculated as the square root of Simpson's diversity index over productive rearrangements. This immuneACCESS table, as held by TCRdb, lists in-frame sequences with V and J called but not all clones. Of the missing ones, under half trace to an unresolved V gene in checked studies; the others have no known cause. V and J calls plus clone size are reproduced from that table; the DNA served to infer D and trimming. The sample data list about 180,000 clones, and 89% of these were observed just once. The ten largest clones represent around 2.3% of the sample.

The germline V gene specifies ENHRY as CDR1 and SYGVKD as CDR2. Measured from the cysteine to the phenylalanine, the CDR3 is 14 residues long. Just CDR3 DNA is preserved here, 42 bases in frame from base 1. At the junction V is shortened by 5 bases and J by 8 bases; bases outside the gene matches: 9. Participants in the prospective study were aged roughly 18 to 100 years, lived in 20 to 30 United States geographic areas, and enrolled through a virtual design. In the prospective study, participants were assigned to cohorts based on the clinical history participants reported in a screening survey and a study questionnaire. Each participant in the prospective study had whole blood, serum and a nasopharyngeal or oropharyngeal swab collected by mobile phlebotomists. Participants in the prospective study had the option to provide additional blood draws and questionnaires over a roughly two-month period. Prospective study blood samples were shipped either frozen or at room temperature before DNA extraction.

Sequencing was performed on PBMCs or T cells enriched from blood (not recorded which). The clonotype comes from a woman between 35 and 50 years old with acute COVID-19. Rearrangement joined TRBV10-3 to TRBJ2-1, with 7 bases aligning to TRBD1. The DNA sequence is TGTGCCATCAGTCTCAGGGACAGTAGGGATGAGCAGTTCTTC. This yields the protein CAISLRDSRDEQFF.